This T cell receptor (beta chain) was retrieved from a study of blood T cell repertoires in COVID-19. As for the study in general: Sites in the United States, Italy and Spain provided acute and convalescent COVID-19 samples. T cells, B-cell-depleted T cells, or PBMCs provided the cDNA or gDNA that served as material.

The count of this clone is one. Original processing notes: Reference gene primer amplification gave estimated nucleated cell counts. Using immunoSEQ multiplex PCR, the repertoire was profiled, and TCRdb retains in-frame clones only, with some absent. The V and J calls and clone size come from that table; D and trimming were worked out from the DNA. The table shows 200,000 to 300,000 clones, with under 85% occurring only once. Germline CDR1 is MNHEY and CDR2 is SMNVEV (reference sequence). CDR3 length: 14 residues. Trimming removed 6 bases from V and 0 bases from J, with 11 bases in between. The specimen was peripheral blood. The chain uses TRBV27 and TRBJ1-2, with D tentatively TRBD1 (5 bases). The receptor was isolated from a human donor in a cohort sampled during active COVID-19. The CDR3 loop reads CASSLGQANYGYTF. The CDR3 DNA sequence: TGTGCCAGCAGCCTCGGACAAGCTAACTATGGCTACACCTTC.